The rows below give T cell receptor beta chains drawn from one sample of a study of T cell responses to AZD1222 COVID-19 vaccine. Measured with immunoSEQ multiplex PCR; TCRdb has only the in-frame clones, and not every one. This sample has some 90,000 clones, with nearly 90% found just once. Here the sequenced sample was peripheral blood, taken on day 0 of AZD1222 vaccination. The receptors were sampled from an adult in good health. Both conserved end residues are part of each CDR3. A D gene is named only where the DNA matches it firmly. For some rows the clone size is stated as once, few or many, or as a class when expanded; others skip it.

d_call | j_call | v_call | clone_size | cdr3_aa | cdr3_nt
TRBD1 | TRBJ1-3 | TRBV7-2 | once | CASSSRDSGNTIYF | TGTGCCAGCAGCTCCCGGGACAGCGGAAACACCATATATTTT
. | TRBJ1-2 | TRBV6-6 | . | CASTKGEYGYTF | TGTGCCAGCACCAAGGGGGAGTATGGCTACACCTTC
TRBD1 | TRBJ1-2 | TRBV30 | . | CAWSRQGRGYTF | TGTGCCTGGAGCCGACAGGGCCGAGGCTACACCTTC
TRBD1 | TRBJ1-1 | TRBV6-2/TRBV6-3 | . | CASSPWTGQGTYEAFF | TGTGCCAGCAGTCCCTGGACAGGGCAAGGGACTTATGAAGCTTTCTTT
. | TRBJ1-1 | TRBV11-2 | once | CASSLSNRDTEAFF | TGTGCCAGCAGCTTATCCAACAGGGACACTGAAGCTTTCTTT
. | TRBJ1-5 | TRBV28 | . | CASSLFGGGDNQPQHF | TGTGCCAGCAGTTTATTTGGGGGAGGAGACAATCAGCCCCAGCATTTT
. | TRBJ1-1 | TRBV2 | . | CASSESLGGTEAFF | TGTGCCAGCAGTGAAAGTTTAGGTGGAACTGAAGCTTTCTTT
TRBD1 | TRBJ1-1 | TRBV5-1 | . | CASSSGTGQNTEAFF | TGCGCCAGCAGCAGCGGGACAGGGCAGAACACTGAAGCTTTCTTT
. | TRBJ1-1 | TRBV6-5 | . | CASSSVGTEAFF | TGTGCCAGCAGCTCCGTGGGCACTGAAGCTTTCTTT
TRBD1 | TRBJ1-2 | TRBV27 | . | CASSSRTTGIEGYTF | TGTGCCAGCAGTTCAAGGACGACAGGGATAGAGGGCTACACCTTC
. | TRBJ2-5 | TRBV11-2 | . | CASSPSALQETQYF | TGTGCCAGCAGCCCCAGCGCCCTCCAAGAGACCCAGTACTTC
. | TRBJ1-1 | TRBV30 | . | CAWSETFGRTEAFF | TGTGCCTGGAGTGAAACCTTCGGCCGCACTGAAGCTTTCTTT
. | TRBJ1-1 | TRBV9 | . | CASSTRVVSGQSMNTEAFF | TGTGCCAGCAGCACCCGTGTAGTATCGGGACAATCCATGAACACTGAAGCTTTCTTT